This TCR beta chain was documented in a study of metastatic and nonmetastatic thyroid tumors (dated by TCRdb to 2020 to 2021). General notes on the study: Repertoires were compared across peripheral blood and tumor or nodule tissue samples from malignant and benign thyroid patients.

Before undergoing thyroid surgery, none of the patients had been given any kind of treatment. Patient clinical samples collected from about 2011 to 2018 were retrospectively analysed using T-cell receptor beta sequencing. This clone came up many times. Its antigen is still unknown. Nothing much larger sits one base from this clone, and base qualities are not available. From the germline V gene (reference sequence), CDR1 is SGHNT and CDR2 is YYREEE. After removal of 4 bases from V and 3 bases from J, the junction retains 10 bases not matched to a gene. The CDR3 runs 15 residues from the cysteine to the phenylalanine. The kept DNA is CDR3 alone, 45 bases in frame from the first base. Paper-wide results and their limitations: In both blood and tumor samples, malignant tumors were reported to have significantly higher TCR beta diversity than benign nodules.

Libraries were prepared through PCR. These reads were obtained on an Illumina HiSeq 4000. High-throughput sequencing was used to profile the TCR beta-chain CDR3 region of each patient. In the original analysis: The researchers built a classifier to tell apart papillary thyroid cancer patients with distant metastasis, based on CDR3 differences among clinicopathological groups. The Shannon index was used to measure repertoire diversity, and the Morisita-Horn index was used to measure how similar tumor and blood repertoires were. The public reads were run again by TCRdb, first through fastp at Q25 and then through MiXCR, and only productive beta chains were kept. The V and J calls here are based on TCRdb, not the publication. In this sample the table shows approximately 50,000 clones, 20% to 25% of which occur a single time. The top ten hold roughly 4% of the sample.

The TCR comes from a female donor with papillary thyroid cancer or a benign thyroid nodule (not recorded which). Some clones in this sample may be carry-over from other donors' samples. The sequenced sample was blood. The chain links TRBV5-4 with TRBJ2-7; 7 central nucleotides agree with TRBD2. The nucleotides read TGTGCCAGCAGCGGGGCGGCGGGAGAAGGCTACGAGCAGTACTTC. It codes for CASSGAAGEGYEQYF.